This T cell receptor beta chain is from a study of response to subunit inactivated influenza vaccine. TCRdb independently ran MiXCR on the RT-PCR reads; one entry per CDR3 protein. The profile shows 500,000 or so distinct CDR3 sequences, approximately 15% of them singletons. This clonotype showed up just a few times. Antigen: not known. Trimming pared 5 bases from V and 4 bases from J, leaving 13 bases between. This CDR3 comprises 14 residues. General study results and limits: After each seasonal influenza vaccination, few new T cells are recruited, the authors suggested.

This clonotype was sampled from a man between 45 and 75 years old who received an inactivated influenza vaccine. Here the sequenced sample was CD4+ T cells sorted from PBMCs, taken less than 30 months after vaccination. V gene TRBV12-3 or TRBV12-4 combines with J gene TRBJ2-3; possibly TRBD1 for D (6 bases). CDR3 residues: CASSLTGGADTQYF. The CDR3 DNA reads TGTGCCAGCAGTCTGACAGGAGGAGCAGATACGCAGTATTTT.